The 23 T cell receptor beta chains below were found in one sample sequenced in a study of Ad26.COV2.S vaccination and SARS-CoV-2 variants. The protocol was immunoSEQ multiplex PCR, while the TCRdb copy is restricted to in-frame clones and leaves out a portion. This table has around 400,000 clones, about 88% appearing once. Treatment specified: some 20 received Ad26.COV2.S at low or high dose, single or two shots; 5 received placebo; per-sample allocation not given. Day 63 after the first injection of vaccine or placebo was the sampling time. Here the sequenced sample was peripheral blood, taken in a trial of Ad26.COV2.S vaccine versus placebo. The origin of the receptors is a person between 18 and 59 years old who received the Ad26.COV2.S COVID-19 vaccine or a placebo.

The J gene is TRBJ2-7, the V gene TRBV6-1, with D perhaps TRBD2 (5 bases). The CDR3 runs 13 residues. The germline CDR1 and CDR2 sequences are MNHNS and SASEGT. V was clipped by 0 bases and J by 4 bases, with 7 bases between them. CDR3 DNA: TGTGCCAGCAGTGAAGCGTGGGAGTACGAGCAGTACTTC. Its protein is CASSEAWEYEQYF.

The gene calls are TRBV12-5 and TRBJ1-6, with D uncertain. The length of the CDR3 is 13 residues. V dropped 7 bases and J dropped 7 bases, with 11 bases sitting between them. In germline, CDR1 is LGHNT, CDR2 FRNRAP. CDR3 loop: CASAILSNSPLHF. CDR3 coding DNA: TGTGCTAGTGCCATACTGAGCAATTCACCCCTCCACTTT.

This sequence joins TRBV20-1 and TRBJ2-5; D is unresolved. Germline-derived CDR1 and CDR2 are DFQATT and SNEGSKA (reference sequence). The CDR3 is 10 amino acids. V lost 6 bases and J 2 bases, leaving 4 bases between the germline ends. CDR3 in amino acids: CSAVQETQYF. The CDR3 DNA follows: TGCAGTGCGGTACAAGAGACCCAGTACTTC.

The chain is built from TRBV19 and TRBJ2-3; 7 bases line up with TRBD1. J was trimmed by 0 bases and V by 3 bases; bases with no gene match: 0. CDR3 size: 14 residues. Germline lookup yields CDR1 LNHDA and CDR2 SQIVND (reference sequence). For the CDR3, the DNA is TGTGCCAGTAGTATGACAGGGAGCACAGATACGCAGTATTTT. This encodes CASSMTGSTDTQYF.

The chain combines TRBV7-8 with TRBJ1-1; no definite D call. Trimming pared 1 base from V and 3 bases from J, leaving 0 bases between. CDR1 and CDR2 (germline): SGHVS, FQNEAQ. The CDR3 length is 11 residues. The DNA for the CDR3 is TGTGCCAGCAGCTTAGACACTGAAGCTTTCTTT. The encoded protein is CASSLDTEAFF.

The rearrangement uses TRBV6-2 or TRBV6-3 and TRBJ2-2; D is possibly TRBD2 (6 bases). This CDR3 spans 13 amino acids. V was trimmed by 4 bases and J by 7 bases, leaving 10 bases between them. Germline V gives CDR1 MNHEY, CDR2 SVGEGT. Here the CDR3 DNA reads TGTGCCAGCAGTTCGTGGGGGGACGGGGAGCTGTTTTTT. Protein sequence: CASSSWGDGELFF.

This chain links TRBV3-1 (or the pseudogene TRBV3-2) with TRBJ1-2, with unresolved D. CDR1 LGHDT and CDR2 YNNKEL come from the germline V gene (reference sequence). V shed 0 bases and J shed 4 bases, with 9 bases lying between them. The CDR3 is 14 residues long. This CDR3 reads CASSQDAVPYGYTF. The CDR3 DNA reads as TGTGCCAGCAGCCAAGACGCGGTCCCCTATGGCTACACCTTC.

The rearrangement links TRBV3-1 (or the pseudogene TRBV3-2) to TRBJ1-6; possible D gene TRBD1, 6 bases. The germline V and J ends were trimmed by 3 bases and 9 bases, with 9 bases remaining between them. The CDR3 covers 13 residues. CDR1 is LGHDT, CDR2 YNNKEL, per germline (reference sequence). The CDR3 here is CASSQGGLSPLHF. For the CDR3, the DNA is TGTGCCAGCAGCCAGGGGGGGCTTTCACCCCTCCACTTT.

Only one count was recorded for this clone. V gene TRBV27 combines with J gene TRBJ2-3; maybe TRBD2 (6 bases). Trimming pared 6 bases from V and 1 base from J, leaving 17 bases between. The CDR3 consists of 16 residues. The germline V gene encodes CDR1 MNHEY and CDR2 SMNVEV (reference sequence). The CDR3 nucleotides are TGTGCCAGCAGGCTTGAACCTAGCGATCGCACAGATACGCAGTATTTT. Its translation is CASRLEPSDRTDTQYF.

V is TRBV5-1 and J is TRBJ2-1, with 14 nucleotides matching TRBD2. CDR1 SGHRS and CDR2 YFSETQ come from the germline V gene. The CDR3 runs 15 residues. The trim removed 3 bases at V and 9 bases at J, leaving 5 bases unmatched. In DNA form, the CDR3 reads TGCGCCAGCAGCTACGGACTAGCGGGAGGTGTTGAGCAGTTCTTC. It translates to CASSYGLAGGVEQFF.

J is TRBJ1-2 and V is TRBV7-8, with 9 bases aligning to TRBD1. Unmatched junction bases numbered 5, after V lost 4 bases and J lost 5 bases. This CDR3 has 14 amino acids. In germline, CDR1 is SGHVS, CDR2 FQNEAQ. The CDR3 DNA reads as TGTGCCAGCAGCTCCCGGGACAGGGTATATGGCTACACCTTC. It specifies CASSSRDRVYGYTF. The full variable domain, completed using reference TRBV7-8 and TRBJ1-2, is GAGVSQSPRYKVAKRGQDVALRCDPISGHVSLFWYQQALGQGPEFLTYFQNEAQLDKSGLPSDRFFAERPEGSVSTLKIQRTQQEDSAVYLCASSSRDRVYGYTFGSGTRLTVV.

This rearrangement joins TRBV14 to TRBJ1-2; D is unclear. CDR3 length equals 15 residues. Germline loops: CDR1 SGHDN, CDR2 FVKESK. Trimming took off 0 bases at V and 4 bases at J, with 12 bases between the two ends. CDR3 sequence (DNA): TGTGCCAGCAGCCAAGATCGAAGGGCTAGCTATGGCTACACCTTC. Translating gives CASSQDRRASYGYTF.

CDR3 in amino acids: CASSPRNWDTEAFF. The CDR3 nucleotides are TGTGCCAGCAGTCCCCGAAATTGGGACACTGAAGCTTTCTTT. The chain couples TRBV28 to TRBJ1-1, with D unresolved. Deletions cut 5 bases from V and 3 bases from J, with 13 bases between. The V gene's germline CDR1 is MDHEN and CDR2 SYDVKM. The CDR3 is made up of 14 amino acids.

This chain connects TRBV4-1 to TRBJ2-3; possible D gene TRBD2, 6 bases. V was clipped by 0 bases and J by 2 bases, with 18 bases between them. Germline assignment: CDR1 MGHRA and CDR2 YSYEKL. The CDR3 totals 18 residues. The CDR3 reads CASSQDRERASATDTQYF. The CDR3 DNA is TGCGCCAGCAGCCAAGACAGGGAGCGGGCCTCCGCCACAGATACGCAGTATTTT.

The chain employs TRBV14 and TRBJ2-3, with D perhaps TRBD2 (6 bases). The ends were cut back, 0 bases at V and 6 bases at J, with 16 bases in the middle. The CDR3 length is 16 residues. Germline CDR1 is SGHDN and CDR2 is FVKESK. The CDR3 nucleotides read TGTGCCAGCAGCCAAGAAGTAGGAGGGATCCTCGATACGCAGTATTTT. This encodes CASSQEVGGILDTQYF.

This chain links TRBV9 with TRBJ1-5, with D possibly being TRBD1 (5 bases). V lost 5 bases to trimming and J lost 0 bases, with 9 bases between them. The CDR3 contains 14 residues. Germline assignment: CDR1 SGDLS and CDR2 YYNGEE. DNA for the CDR3: TGTGCCAGCAGTGAGGGGTATAGCAATCAGCCCCAGCATTTT. This gives the protein CASSEGYSNQPQHF.

The chain carries TRBV5-1 and TRBJ2-2; D gene ambiguous. The germline CDR1 and CDR2 sequences are SGHRS and YFSETQ. The V end lost 0 bases, the J end lost 5 bases, and 11 bases lay between the germline ends. The CDR3 has 15 amino acids. The CDR3, as DNA: TGCGCCAGCAGCTTGGGGCAGCTTGGGACCGGGGAGCTGTTTTTT. This translates into CASSLGQLGTGELFF.

The genes are TRBV5-6 and TRBJ2-7; D ambiguous. CDR1 is SGHDT and CDR2 is YYEEEE in the germline V gene. The CDR3 has 13 residues. Trimming cost V 4 bases and J 2 bases, with 10 bases left between them. The CDR3 reads CASSINGPYEQYF. DNA for the CDR3: TGTGCCAGCAGCATAAACGGACCCTACGAGCAGTACTTC.

The chain employs TRBV2 and TRBJ1-4, with 7 bases fitting TRBD1. CDR1 is SNHLY, CDR2 FYNNEI, per germline. The trim removed 6 bases at V and 12 bases at J, leaving 10 bases unmatched. CDR3 length: 13 amino acids. CDR3 region: CASRTAGQVELFF. As DNA, the CDR3 is TGTGCCAGCAGAACCGCTGGACAGGTTGAACTGTTTTTT. The entire variable domain, with the rest obtained from reference TRBV2 and TRBJ1-4, is as follows: EPEVTQTPSHQVTQMGQEVILRCVPISNHLYFYWYRQILGQKVEFLVSFYNNEISEKSEIFDDQFSVERPDGSNFTLKIRSTKLEDSAMYFCASRTAGQVELFFGSGTQLSVL.

The chain couples TRBV6-2 or TRBV6-3 to TRBJ2-7; TRBD2 matches 8 bases. Looked up from germline, CDR1 is MNHEY and CDR2 is SVGEGT. Trimming cost V 5 bases and J 2 bases; bases outside gene matches: 8. The CDR3 has 15 residues. The CDR3 region has the DNA TGTGCCAGCAGTCTTCGCCCGGGAGGGCCCTACGAGCAGTACTTC. Protein sequence: CASSLRPGGPYEQYF.

CDR3 loop: CSVEDGAGTLADTQYF. DNA of the CDR3: TGCAGCGTTGAAGATGGGGCCGGGACGCTCGCAGATACGCAGTATTTT. V is TRBV29-1 and J is TRBJ2-3; either TRBD1 or TRBD2 may fit D (5 bases each). The CDR3 spans 16 residues. Germline V gene data show CDR1 as SQVTM and CDR2 as ANQGSEA. Trimming removed 0 bases from V and 4 bases from J, with 17 bases in between.

The chain links TRBV5-1 to TRBJ2-1; 15 bases agree with TRBD2. The V and J ends lost 3 bases and 9 bases, in that order; junction bases with no gene match: 7. From germline, CDR1 is SGHRS and CDR2 YFSETQ. The CDR3 has 16 amino acids. In DNA form, the CDR3 reads TGCGCCAGCAGCTGGGGGACTAGCGGGAGGATCCGTGAGCAGTTCTTC. It is translated as CASSWGTSGRIREQFF.

The V gene is TRBV5-5, the J gene TRBJ2-7, with a weak D call TRBD1 (5 bases). CDR1 is SGHKS, CDR2 YYEKEE, per germline (reference sequence). The CDR3 contains 15 residues. V was cut by 4 bases and J by 6 bases, with 20 bases left in between. The CDR3 sequence: CASSPQVQVGAEQYF. As DNA, the CDR3 is TGTGCCAGCAGCCCACAGGTTCAGGTGGGCGCCGAGCAGTACTTC.